The 12 T cell receptor beta chains listed next were all sequenced from one sample in a study of beta chain features in type 1 diabetes. As every portion of the isolated RNA was reverse transcribed, the sequencing read expressed TCRB transcripts. Method: immunoSEQ multiplex PCR; TCRdb's copy keeps in-frame clones and lacks some. Of 150,000 to 200,000 clones detected, about 8% appear once; the ten largest clones hold around 0.94%. Their specific antigens are unknown. The study's findings and limits: Moderate yet significant TCRB CDR3 shortening was seen in Type 1 diabetes patients in all four CD4+ subsets.

The source material was central memory CD4+ T cells from blood. The receptors were sampled from a middle-aged woman with type 1 diabetes.

The gene calls are TRBV7-2 and TRBJ1-5; 8 bases match TRBD1. The CDR3 totals 15 residues. The ends lost 4 bases at V and 0 bases at J; junction bases unmatched: 2. Germline CDR1 and CDR2: SGHTA and FQGNSA. CDR3 DNA sequence: TGTGCCAGCAGCTGGGGACAGGTTAGCAATCAGCCCCAGCATTTT. Amino acids: CASSWGQVSNQPQHF.

In its sample, this clone was seen a few times. V gene TRBV10-3 combines with J gene TRBJ1-2; tentatively, D is TRBD1 (6 bases). CDR1 and CDR2 from the germline V gene are ENHRY and SYGVKD. The CDR3 is made up of 12 amino acids. V gave up 3 bases and J gave up 7 bases, with 9 bases separating them. The CDR3 spells CAISEQGVGYTF. CDR3 nucleotide sequence: TGTGCCATCAGTGAACAGGGCGTTGGCTACACCTTC.

This clone came up a few times. The chain combines TRBV5-1 with TRBJ2-5, with D perhaps matching TRBD1 (6 bases). V dropped 1 base and J dropped 3 bases, with 10 bases sitting between them. Germline V gene data show CDR1 as SGHRS and CDR2 as YFSETQ. The CDR3 sequence is 14 residues long. The CDR3 nucleotides read TGCGCCAGCAGCTTGTATAACAGGGAAGAGACCCAGTACTTC. Protein sequence: CASSLYNREETQYF.

This clone has ten or more counts. The CDR3 sequence: CASSFAPIASGFTDTQYF. The CDR3 DNA reads TGTGCCAGCAGCTTTGCCCCGATTGCTAGCGGTTTCACAGATACGCAGTATTTT. The chain carries TRBV9 and TRBJ2-3; 7 nucleotides line up with TRBD2. V lost 4 bases, J lost 2 bases, and 16 bases stayed unmatched. The CDR3 contains 18 residues. Germline CDR1 and CDR2: SGDLS and YYNGEE.

This sequence joins TRBV5-4 and TRBJ2-5, with D maybe TRBD2 (5 bases). V was shortened by 4 bases and J by 2 bases, with 12 bases between the two germline ends. CDR3 length: 14 amino acids. CDR1 SGHNT and CDR2 YYREEE come from the germline V gene (reference sequence). The CDR3 sequence is CASSPGWEQETQYF. CDR3 DNA: TGTGCCAGCAGCCCGGGATGGGAACAAGAGACCCAGTACTTC.

The J gene is TRBJ1-1, the V gene TRBV4-3; TRBD1 matches at 8 bases. The CDR3 totals 15 residues. Germline lookup yields CDR1 LGHNA and CDR2 YSLEER. J gave up 2 bases and V 2 bases, and 4 bases lay outside the gene matches. The DNA of the CDR3 is TGCGCCAGCAGCCAAACGGACAGGGACAACACTGAAGCTTTCTTT. Translated, it gives CASSQTDRDNTEAFF.

This clone was observed a handful of times. The CDR3 protein is CASSLDSNYGYTF. The CDR3 DNA reads as TGTGCCAGCAGCTTGGACAGTAACTATGGCTACACCTTC. V usage is TRBV5-6 and J usage is TRBJ1-2; D unclear. V was pared by 0 bases and J by 1 base, with 4 bases between. CDR3 length: 13 amino acids. CDR1 SGHDT and CDR2 YYEEEE come from the germline V gene. The full variable domain, with the rest looked up from reference TRBV5-6 and TRBJ1-2, is DAGVTQSPTHLIKTRGQQVTLRCSPKSGHDTVSWYQQALGQGPQFIFQYYEEEERQRGNFPDRFSGHQFPNYSSELNVNALLLGDSALYLCASSLDSNYGYTFGSGTRLTVV.

This chain joins TRBV27 and TRBJ2-1; 9 bases map to TRBD2. This CDR3 is 16 amino acids long. Germline V lookup: CDR1 MNHEY, CDR2 SMNVEV (reference sequence). V lost 6 bases, J lost 4 bases, and 10 bases stayed unmatched. The CDR3 sequence is CASRPDPSGTYNEQFF. CDR3 nucleotide sequence: TGTGCCAGCAGGCCAGACCCTAGCGGGACTTACAATGAGCAGTTCTTC.

The table lists this clone with a few counts. V gene TRBV7-2 combines with J gene TRBJ1-5; no reliable D call. The CDR3 has 12 residues. The V gene's germline CDR1 is SGHTA and CDR2 FQGNSA. V was trimmed by 5 bases and J by 9 bases, leaving 11 bases between them. The CDR3 loop reads CASSRSSGPQHF. CDR3 bases: TGTGCCAGCAGCAGATCATCAGGGCCCCAGCATTTT.

This clone was seen many times. Other DNA sequences of this sample code for an identical CDR3. The CDR3 bases are TGTGCCAGCAGCTTAGTAGTCTCTGGAAACACCATATATTTT. Protein product: CASSLVVSGNTIYF. This chain links TRBV7-8 with TRBJ1-3; D is ambiguous. The CDR3 has 14 residues. The V and J ends lost 1 base and 0 bases respectively, with 4 bases between them. The germline CDR1 and CDR2 sequences are SGHVS and FQNEAQ.

This clone was observed a handful of times. The V and J genes are TRBV29-1 and TRBJ2-3; 8 nucleotides agree with TRBD2. V was clipped by 1 base and J by 1 base; unmatched bases: 4. From germline, CDR1 is SQVTM and CDR2 ANQGSEA. CDR3 length equals 15 residues. CDR3 region: CSVEVGAGGTDTQYF. CDR3 in DNA: TGCAGCGTTGAAGTGGGAGCGGGAGGCACAGATACGCAGTATTTT.

The J gene is TRBJ2-3, the V gene TRBV9; 14 bases map to TRBD2. V was pared by 4 bases and J by 5 bases, with 6 bases of the junction left unmatched. Germline CDR1 and CDR2: SGDLS and YYNGEE. The CDR3 loop spans 16 amino acids. The chain's CDR3 is CASSSRLAGGGDTQYF. The CDR3 DNA reads TGTGCCAGCAGCTCAAGACTAGCGGGAGGGGGAGATACGCAGTATTTT. The entire variable domain, with the rest obtained from reference TRBV9 and TRBJ2-3, is as follows: DSGVTQTPKHLITATGQRVTLRCSPRSGDLSVYWYQQSLDQGLQFLIQYYNGEERAKGNILERFSAQQFPDLHSELNLSSLELGDSALYFCASSSRLAGGGDTQYFGPGTRLTVL.